A single sample gave rise to the 7 T cell receptor beta chains below, sequenced in a study of T cells after yellow fever vaccination. TCRdb ran MiXCR on the 5' RACE reads and lists one entry per CDR3 protein. The table lists 150,000 or so distinct CDR3 sequences, around 7.2% of them singletons. This material consisted of CD4+ T cells sorted from PBMCs, taken about 5 days after the first yellow fever vaccination. All receptors derive from a man aged 18 to 30 who received the YFV17D yellow fever vaccine.

In this sample, this clonotype turned up many times. The chain carries TRBV12-3 or TRBV12-4 and TRBJ2-3; 11 bases are shared with TRBD2. This CDR3 comprises 16 residues. V was pared by 2 bases and J by 6 bases, with 7 bases of the junction left unmatched. The CDR3 region is CASSLRLAGGGDTQYF. The CDR3 nucleotides are TGTGCCAGCAGTTTAAGGCTAGCGGGGGGTGGGGATACGCAGTATTTT.

This clonotype was observed many times. The V and J genes are TRBV12-3 or TRBV12-4 and TRBJ2-6; no definite D call. The CDR3 is made up of 17 amino acids. Deletions cut 4 bases from V and 0 bases from J, with 13 bases between. CDR3 residues: CASSYRDGDSGANVLTF. Here the CDR3 DNA reads TGTGCCAGCAGTTATAGAGACGGAGACTCTGGGGCCAACGTCCTGACTTTC.

CDR3: CASSQDGRRETQYF. In nucleotides, the CDR3 is TGTGCCAGCAGCCAAGACGGAAGAAGAGAGACCCAGTACTTC. V is TRBV3-1 and J is TRBJ2-5; D is ambiguous. This CDR3 has 14 residues. V shed 0 bases and J shed 4 bases, with 9 bases lying between them. CDR1 is LGHDT, CDR2 YNNKEL, per germline (reference sequence).

This rearrangement joins TRBV4-2 to TRBJ1-1; 9 nucleotides agree with TRBD1. CDR3 size: 15 residues. The germline CDR1 and CDR2 sequences are LGHNA and YNFKEQ. Unmatched junction bases numbered 7, after V lost 3 bases and J lost 5 bases. The CDR3 DNA reads TGTGCCAGCAGCCACGCCGGGACAGGGATTACTGAAGCTTTCTTT. It specifies CASSHAGTGITEAFF.

This clonotype was recorded many times. This chain connects TRBV12-3 or TRBV12-4 to TRBJ2-4; D is tentatively TRBD1 or TRBD2 (5 bases each). The CDR3 covers 16 residues. The V end lost 5 bases, the J end lost 4 bases, and 18 bases lay between the germline ends. CDR3 nucleotides: TGTGCCAGCAGTCTTGGATTCGGGACCGAGAAAAACATTCAGTACTTC. Translated: CASSLGFGTEKNIQYF.

This clonotype was observed a few times. The chain carries TRBV7-6 and TRBJ1-2, with a tentative D call TRBD1 (5 bases). Trimming cost V 3 bases and J 3 bases, with 17 bases left between them. The CDR3 spans 16 residues. Per the germline V gene, CDR1 is SGHVS and CDR2 is FNYEAQ. CDR3: CASSLGPTGTDYGYTF. In DNA, the CDR3 is TGTGCCAGCAGCTTGGGTCCTACCGGGACGGACTATGGCTACACCTTC.

This rearrangement joins TRBV20-1 to TRBJ2-2; 10 positions match TRBD2. The J segment lost 1 base and the V segment lost 0 bases, leaving 8 bases of the junction unmatched. CDR1 and CDR2 (germline): DFQATT, SNEGSKA (reference sequence). This CDR3 contains 18 residues. For the CDR3, the DNA is TGCAGTGCTAGAGATAAAGTTGGGACTAGCGTGAACACCGGGGAGCTGTTTTTT. Residues: CSARDKVGTSVNTGELFF.